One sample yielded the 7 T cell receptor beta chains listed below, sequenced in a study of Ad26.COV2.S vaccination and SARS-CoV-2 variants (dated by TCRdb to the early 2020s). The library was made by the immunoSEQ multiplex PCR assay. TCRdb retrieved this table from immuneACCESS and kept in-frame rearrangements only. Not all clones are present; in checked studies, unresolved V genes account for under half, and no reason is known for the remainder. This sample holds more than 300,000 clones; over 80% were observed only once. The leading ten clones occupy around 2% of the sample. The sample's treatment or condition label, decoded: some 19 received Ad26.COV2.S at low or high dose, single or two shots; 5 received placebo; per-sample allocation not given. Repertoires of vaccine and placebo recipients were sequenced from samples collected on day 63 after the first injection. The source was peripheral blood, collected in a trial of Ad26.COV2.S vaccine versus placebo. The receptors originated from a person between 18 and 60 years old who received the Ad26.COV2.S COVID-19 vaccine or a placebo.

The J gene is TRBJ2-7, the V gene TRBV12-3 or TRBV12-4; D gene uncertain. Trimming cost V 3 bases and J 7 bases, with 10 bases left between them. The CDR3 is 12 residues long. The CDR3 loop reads CASSFSPQEQYF. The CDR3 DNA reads TGTGCCAGCAGTTTTTCCCCCCAGGAGCAGTACTTC.

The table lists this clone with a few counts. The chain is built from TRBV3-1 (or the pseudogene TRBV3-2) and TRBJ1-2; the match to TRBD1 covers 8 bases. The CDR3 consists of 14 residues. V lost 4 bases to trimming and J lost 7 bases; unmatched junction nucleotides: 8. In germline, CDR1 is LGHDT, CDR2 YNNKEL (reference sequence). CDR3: CASSLGQGITGYTF. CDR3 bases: TGTGCCAGCAGCCTCGGACAGGGAATCACTGGCTACACCTTC.

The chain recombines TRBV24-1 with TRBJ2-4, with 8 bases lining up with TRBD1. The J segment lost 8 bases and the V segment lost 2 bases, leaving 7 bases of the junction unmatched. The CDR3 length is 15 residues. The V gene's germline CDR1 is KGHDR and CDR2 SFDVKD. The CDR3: CATSDSGQGRDIQYF. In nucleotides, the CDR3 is TGTGCCACCAGTGATTCCGGACAGGGAAGGGACATTCAGTACTTC.

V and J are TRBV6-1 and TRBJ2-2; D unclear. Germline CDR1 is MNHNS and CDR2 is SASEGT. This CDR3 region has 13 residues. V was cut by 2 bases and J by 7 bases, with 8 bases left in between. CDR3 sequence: CASSELVHGELFF. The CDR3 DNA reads TGTGCCAGCAGTGAATTGGTTCACGGGGAGCTGTTTTTT.

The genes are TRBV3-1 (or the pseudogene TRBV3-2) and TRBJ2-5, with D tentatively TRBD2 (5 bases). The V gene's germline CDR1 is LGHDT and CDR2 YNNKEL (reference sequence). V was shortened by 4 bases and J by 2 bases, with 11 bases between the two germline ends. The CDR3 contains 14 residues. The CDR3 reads CASSLTSAQETQYF. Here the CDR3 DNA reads TGTGCCAGCAGCCTTACTAGTGCTCAAGAGACCCAGTACTTC.

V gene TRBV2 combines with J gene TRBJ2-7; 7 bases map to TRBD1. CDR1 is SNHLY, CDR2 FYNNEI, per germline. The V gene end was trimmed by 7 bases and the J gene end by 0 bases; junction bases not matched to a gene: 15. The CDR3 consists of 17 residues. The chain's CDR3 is CASKGKGADLSSYEQYF. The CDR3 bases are TGTGCCAGCAAGGGGAAGGGGGCCGACCTCAGCTCCTACGAGCAGTACTTC.

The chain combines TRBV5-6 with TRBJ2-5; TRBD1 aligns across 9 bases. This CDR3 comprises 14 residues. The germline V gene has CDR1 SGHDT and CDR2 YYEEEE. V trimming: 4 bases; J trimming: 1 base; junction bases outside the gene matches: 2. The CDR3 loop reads CASSRTGAQETQYF. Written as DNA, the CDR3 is TGTGCCAGCAGCCGGACAGGGGCCCAAGAGACCCAGTACTTC.